The source of this T cell receptor (beta chain) is a study of T cell responses to AZD1222 COVID-19 vaccine. Whole-study results and caveats: Following two doses of AZD1222, Spike-specific TCR breadth and depth rose.

The table came from immunoSEQ multiplex PCR; TCRdb's copy has only in-frame clones and leaves some out. The profile shows about 81,000 clones, around 93% of them singletons. From germline, CDR1 is MDHEN and CDR2 SYDVKM. V lost 8 bases to trimming and J lost 2 bases; unmatched junction nucleotides: 14. This CDR3 spans 16 amino acids. On this clone itself: Its antigen remains unknown.

The chain uses TRBV28 and TRBJ2-7; 8 bases fit TRBD1. The sample here was peripheral blood, taken 28 days after the second AZD1222 dose. The receptor was derived from an adult who received the AZD1222 COVID-19 vaccine. The CDR3 region has the DNA TGTGCCAGCGCCTTCACCGACAGGGGTATCGCCTACGAGCAGTACTTC. Protein product: CASAFTDRGIAYEQYF.